A selection of T cell receptor beta chains follows, all from one sample in a study of blood T cells in healthy people across ages. In TCRdb, the 5' RACE reads were re-called with MiXCR into one record per CDR3 protein. The sample consists of fewer than 800,000 distinct CDR3 sequences, roughly 32% of them appearing once. Material for sequencing was blood. The receptors come from a woman of 80 years or more in good health. The CDR3 runs from the conserved cysteine through the conserved F or W. The D gene is left open where the match is weak. Rows may omit the clone size; those that give it use once, few, many or a size class.

v_gene	d_gene	j_gene	abundance	CDR3aa	CDR3nt
TRBV28	NA	TRBJ2-1	many	CASSFSRGGYNEQFF	TGTGCCAGCAGTTTTAGCAGGGGGGGCTACAATGAGCAGTTCTTC
TRBV12-3/TRBV12-4	TRBD1	TRBJ2-7	many	CASSLDRLGQYF	TGTGCCAGCAGTTTGGACAGGCTTGGGCAGTACTTC
TRBV20-1	NA	TRBJ1-4	NA	CSASTGRTEKLFF	TGCAGTGCAAGCACAGGGAGAACCGAAAAACTGTTTTTT
TRBV7-9	TRBD1	TRBJ2-2	few	CASSSSGQGRAGELFF	TGTGCCAGCAGTTCCTCGGGACAGGGAAGGGCCGGGGAGCTGTTTTTT
TRBV7-9	NA	TRBJ1-1	many	CASSLYGPNTEAFF	TGTGCCAGCAGCCTATATGGACCTAACACTGAAGCTTTCTTT
TRBV2	NA	TRBJ1-2	NA	CASSDQVYGYTF	TGTGCCAGCAGTGATCAGGTCTATGGCTACACCTTC
TRBV6-2/TRBV6-3	TRBD2	TRBJ2-1	many	CASRPGLAGYNEQFF	TGTGCCAGCAGACCAGGACTAGCGGGGTACAATGAGCAGTTCTTC
TRBV29-1	TRBD1	TRBJ2-3	NA	CSVKGQSTDTQYF	TGCAGCGTTAAGGGACAGAGCACAGATACGCAGTATTTT
TRBV7-2	TRBD1	TRBJ2-7	many	CASSSTGTGNYEQYF	TGTGCCAGCAGCTCGACCGGGACAGGAAACTACGAGCAGTACTTC
TRBV7-2	NA	TRBJ2-5	NA	CASSKLTGGGRETQDF	TGTGCCAGCAGCAAACTAACTGGGGGGGGCAGGGAGACCCAGGACTTC
TRBV5-1	NA	TRBJ2-7	many	CASSRSVGEVVYEQYF	TGCGCCAGCAGCCGATCCGTGGGGGAGGTCGTCTACGAGCAGTACTTC
TRBV30	NA	TRBJ1-5	NA	CAWSGGSLNQPQHF	TGTGCCTGGAGTGGAGGCAGCCTTAATCAGCCCCAGCATTTT
TRBV4-3	NA	TRBJ1-4	many	CASSQDYSGPTTNEKLFF	TGCGCCAGCAGCCAAGATTATAGCGGACCTACAACTAATGAAAAACTGTTTTTT
TRBV6-5	NA	TRBJ1-3	NA	CASSSVLGATSGNTIYF	TGTGCCAGCAGTTCCGTCCTGGGGGCGACCTCTGGAAACACCATATATTTT
TRBV7-2	NA	TRBJ2-3	medium-sized	CASSLPPGDTDTQYF	TGTGCCAGCAGCTTACCCCCCGGTGACACAGATACGCAGTATTTT
TRBV9	NA	TRBJ1-6	NA	CASSVTGTYGTSPLHF	TGTGCCAGCAGCGTAACCGGGACGTATGGGACTTCACCCCTCCACTTT
TRBV5-1	TRBD2	TRBJ2-7	NA	CASSLDGTSGSYEQYF	TGCGCCAGCAGCTTGGACGGGACTAGCGGGAGCTACGAGCAGTACTTC
TRBV20-1	NA	TRBJ1-1	few	CSARRGSGNTEAFF	TGCAGTGCTAGGCGGGGGTCGGGGAACACTGAAGCTTTCTTT
TRBV11-2	NA	TRBJ2-1	many	CASSLEGRGVNEQFF	TGTGCCAGCAGCTTAGAAGGTCGAGGGGTCAATGAGCAGTTCTTC
TRBV25-1	NA	TRBJ1-5	few	CASSDEWAPPPQHF	TGTGCCAGCAGTGATGAATGGGCGCCCCCCCCACAGCATTTT
TRBV15	NA	TRBJ1-5	NA	CATSIRKRGNQPQHF	TGTGCCACCAGCATTAGGAAGAGGGGTAATCAGCCCCAGCATTTT
TRBV4-3	NA	TRBJ1-1	many	CASSQGQNTEAFF	TGCGCCAGCAGCCAAGGACAGAACACTGAAGCTTTCTTT
TRBV20-1	NA	TRBJ2-5	many	CSALPAWGETQYF	TGCAGTGCCTTACCGGCCTGGGGCGAGACCCAGTACTTC
TRBV5-1	TRBD1	TRBJ1-6	many	CASSLGRGLSSPLHF	TGCGCCAGCAGCTTGGGAAGGGGGCTAAGTTCACCCCTCCACTTT
TRBV7-9	TRBD1	TRBJ1-1	NA	CASSQGGTTEAFF	TGTGCCAGCAGCCAGGGGGGGACCACTGAAGCTTTCTTT
TRBV3-1	NA	TRBJ1-4	few	CASCLGQNDEKLFF	TGTGCCAGCTGCCTGGGGCAGAACGACGAAAAACTGTTTTTT
TRBV15	NA	TRBJ1-1	NA	CATSRDLSTEAFF	TGTGCCACCAGCAGAGATCTTAGCACTGAAGCTTTCTTT
TRBV7-6	TRBD2	TRBJ2-3	NA	CARERGSTDTQYF	TGTGCCAGAGAGCGGGGGAGCACAGATACGCAGTATTTT
TRBV3-1	NA	TRBJ1-4	NA	CASSPRAGVKEKLFF	TGTGCCAGCAGCCCAAGGGCAGGGGTGAAAGAAAAACTGTTTTTT
TRBV7-7	NA	TRBJ2-1	many	CASSLGRPNEQFF	TGTGCCAGCAGCTTAGGGAGACCCAATGAGCAGTTCTTC
TRBV7-3	TRBD2	TRBJ2-1	few	CASRTSGPAYNEQFF	TGTGCCAGCAGGACTAGCGGGCCCGCCTACAATGAGCAGTTCTTC
TRBV6-1	NA	TRBJ1-2	many	CASSERPGGYTF	TGTGCCAGCAGTGAACGCCCGGGAGGCTACACCTTC
TRBV6-5	NA	TRBJ1-2	once	CASRGNGYTF	TGTGCCAGCAGGGGAAATGGCTACACCTTC
TRBV27	NA	TRBJ2-1	NA	CASSLSTSSFEQFF	TGTGCCAGCAGTTTATCGACCTCGAGCTTCGAGCAGTTCTTC
TRBV11-2	NA	TRBJ2-1	many	CASSFGRSGNEQFF	TGTGCCAGCAGCTTCGGCAGGTCGGGCAATGAGCAGTTCTTC
TRBV9	TRBD1	TRBJ2-6	NA	CASSPRRGGGTGANVLTF	TGTGCCAGCAGCCCTAGGCGAGGGGGCGGAACTGGGGCCAACGTCCTGACTTTC
TRBV2	NA	TRBJ1-5	NA	CASRDRTKGPQHF	TGTGCCAGCAGGGACCGAACAAAGGGGCCCCAGCATTTT
TRBV9	NA	TRBJ2-7	NA	CTSSPFGPYNEQYF	TGTACCAGCAGCCCGTTCGGGCCCTACAATGAGCAGTACTTC
TRBV2	TRBD1	TRBJ2-2	NA	CASSGQGFNTGELFF	TGTGCCAGCAGTGGACAGGGGTTTAACACCGGGGAGCTGTTTTTT
TRBV9	NA	TRBJ2-6	NA	CAGSVGGRGANVLTF	TGTGCCGGCAGCGTAGGGGGTAGAGGGGCCAACGTCCTGACTTTC
TRBV20-1	NA	TRBJ2-2	few	CRARITGELFF	TGCAGGGCTAGAATCACCGGGGAGCTGTTTTTT
TRBV4-3	TRBD2	TRBJ2-1	NA	CASSQDGLAGGPYNEQFF	TGCGCCAGCAGCCAAGATGGCCTAGCGGGGGGGCCCTACAATGAGCAGTTCTTC
TRBV16	NA	TRBJ1-2	once	CVSSQPQRGWGYTF	TGTGTCAGCAGCCAACCGCAGAGGGGATGGGGCTACACCTTC
TRBV24-1	NA	TRBJ2-3	NA	CATSDLGGTQYF	TGTGCCACTAGTGATTTAGGGGGGACGCAGTATTTT
TRBV7-2	TRBD2	TRBJ2-7	NA	CASSLGPGGISYEQYF	TGTGCCAGCAGCTTAGGGCCGGGGGGGATTTCCTACGAGCAGTACTTC
TRBV20-1	TRBD2	TRBJ2-7	NA	CSAKDGTSGAYEQYF	TGCAGTGCAAAAGACGGGACTAGCGGGGCCTACGAGCAGTACTTC
TRBV10-3	NA	TRBJ2-5	many	CAISESRGQETQYF	TGTGCCATCAGTGAGTCAAGGGGTCAAGAGACCCAGTACTTC
TRBV20-1	NA	TRBJ2-7	many	CSASPPGFRGYEQYF	TGCAGTGCTAGCCCTCCGGGGTTTCGGGGTTACGAGCAGTACTTC